This T cell receptor (beta chain) was sequenced in a study of cytomegalovirus exposure and HLA in healthy donors. Study findings and constraints: Testing in vitro showed a few CMV-associated chains specific for CMV antigens.

As regards this clone: What it binds is unknown.

Sequencing used immunoSEQ multiplex PCR; TCRdb keeps in-frame clones, though not all of them. The sample includes 150,000 to 200,000 clones, roughly 82% of them seen just once. This receptor was taken from a woman aged 18-30 years in good health and CMV-seronegative. The material sequenced was PBMCs.

The CDR3 loop is CASRTLTGGRSNEQFF. The DNA for the CDR3 is TGTGCCAGTAGAACCTTAACAGGGGGCAGGAGCAATGAGCAGTTCTTC. The chain employs TRBV19 and TRBJ2-1; 9 bases are a match to TRBD1. The CDR3 loop spans 16 amino acids. J was trimmed by 6 bases and V by 6 bases; bases with no gene match: 12. Germline V CDR1 and CDR2: LNHDA, SQIVND (reference sequence).